This T cell receptor beta chain was profiled in a study of tumor T cells in aggressive B-cell lymphoma. The V segment lost 5 bases and the J segment 2 bases; nucleotides outside the gene matches: 5. CDR3 length: 13 amino acids. Germline V CDR1 and CDR2: SQVTM, ANQGSEA. Data came from immunoSEQ multiplex PCR; TCRdb stores just in-frame clones and leaves some out. The repertoire holds 7,900 or so clones, with around 86% as singletons. Sequenced: tumor tissue. The origin of this receptor is an adult with diffuse large B cell lymphoma. The chain is built from TRBV29-1 and TRBJ2-7, with 8 nucleotides matching TRBD1. The DNA for the CDR3 is TGCAGCGTTCGACAGGGGCGCACCTACGAGCAGTACTTC. This translates into CSVRQGRTYEQYF.